This note documents a single T cell receptor beta chain sequence. The antigen remains undetermined. These data originate in a study of T cells after yellow fever vaccination. Across the study: SMART-Seq v4 Ultra Low Input prepared libraries from low-cell fractions.

Study outcomes and limitations: Clones from primary vaccination mostly reappeared after the booster (roughly 95% CD4, around 90% CD8).

They built TCR cDNA with 5'RACE template switching, a step that put in a universal primer site and UMIs. MiXCR, applied by TCRdb to the 5' RACE reads, yields one record per CDR3 protein. The sample lists around 340,000 distinct CDR3 sequences, about 12% occurring once. The sequences come from CD4+ T cells sorted from PBMCs, collected 15 days after the yellow fever booster vaccination. This TCR was recovered from a young man who received the YFV17D yellow fever vaccine.

The chain's CDR3 is CASSDTSGGQDTQYF. The CDR3, as DNA: TGCGCCAGCAGCGACACTAGCGGGGGTCAAGATACGCAGTATTTT. The V and J genes are TRBV5-1 and TRBJ2-3; TRBD2 matches at 11 bases. Germline CDR1 is SGHRS and CDR2 is YFSETQ. V lost 4 bases, J lost 5 bases, and 6 bases stayed unmatched. The CDR3 consists of 15 residues.